The 10 T cell receptor beta chains below all came from one sample that was sequenced in a study of Ad26.COV2.S vaccination and SARS-CoV-2 variants. Repertoires were generated with immunoSEQ multiplex PCR, while TCRdb's copy carries only in-frame clones and drops some. Of around 450,000 clones listed, roughly 87% are singletons. Stated treatment: roughly 20 received Ad26.COV2.S at low or high dose, single or two shots; about 5 received placebo; per-sample allocation not given. Specimen acquisition occurred on day 63 following the initial vaccine or placebo injection. The specimen was peripheral blood, collected in a trial of Ad26.COV2.S vaccine versus placebo. These receptor sequences come from a person aged 18-65 years who received the Ad26.COV2.S COVID-19 vaccine or a placebo.

V is TRBV4-3 and J is TRBJ1-2, with 7 bases that match TRBD1. Germline values: CDR1 LGHNA, CDR2 YSLEER. V shed 1 base and J 4 bases; nucleotides not matched to a gene: 6. This CDR3 spans 15 amino acids. The CDR3 DNA reads TGCGCCAGCAGCCAAGGAAGGGGGCTCGGCTATGGCTACACCTTC. Protein sequence: CASSQGRGLGYGYTF.

The chain carries TRBV9 and TRBJ2-3, with D tentatively TRBD2 (6 bases). The CDR3 is 14 amino acids. From germline, CDR1 is SGDLS and CDR2 YYNGEE. V was shortened by 4 bases and J by 4 bases, with 13 bases between the two germline ends. The CDR3 loop reads CASSSRLVPDTQYF. The CDR3 region has the DNA TGTGCCAGCAGCTCACGACTAGTCCCAGATACGCAGTATTTT.

J is TRBJ2-7 and V is TRBV6-5, with D maybe TRBD1 (5 bases). CDR3 length equals 14 residues. Germline loops: CDR1 MNHEY, CDR2 SVGAGI. The V and J ends lost 7 bases and 0 bases respectively, with 13 bases between them. The CDR3 DNA is TGTGCCAGCAAACCGACAGCGAGCTCCTACGAGCAGTACTTC. This sequence encodes CASKPTASSYEQYF.

Of note for this clone: The identical CDR3 is also encoded by other nucleotide sequences in the sample. The rearrangement links TRBV19 to TRBJ1-1, with D maybe TRBD1 (6 bases). Trimming left V 6 bases short and J 4 bases short, with 9 bases between. Germline V lookup: CDR1 LNHDA, CDR2 SQIVND (reference sequence). The CDR3 runs to 12 residues. The CDR3 loop reads CASSRGGTEAFF. The CDR3 DNA is TGTGCCAGTAGCAGGGGAGGCACTGAAGCTTTCTTT.

The chain recombines TRBV19 with TRBJ2-1; no clear D gene. The V gene lost 4 bases and the J gene lost 3 bases, with 4 bases spanning the gap. Germline V gene lookup returns CDR1 LNHDA and CDR2 SQIVND (reference sequence). This CDR3 has 12 residues. The CDR3 region is CASSRDYNEQFF. Here the CDR3 DNA reads TGTGCCAGTAGTAGGGACTACAATGAGCAGTTCTTC.

The chain links TRBV19 to TRBJ1-5; 8 nucleotides align to TRBD1. The CDR3 spans 15 residues. The ends lost 3 bases at V and 7 bases at J; junction bases unmatched: 8. Germline loops: CDR1 LNHDA, CDR2 SQIVND (reference sequence). Here the CDR3 reads CASSILDRVDQPQHF. CDR3 nucleotide sequence: TGTGCCAGTAGTATCTTGGACAGGGTGGACCAGCCCCAGCATTTT.

V gene TRBV5-4 combines with J gene TRBJ2-5, with TRBD2 matching 12 bases. The CDR3 has 15 residues. Trimming took 2 bases from V and 2 from J; bases not matched to a gene: 1. Germline values: CDR1 SGHNT, CDR2 YYREEE (reference sequence). CDR3 DNA: TGTGCCAGCAGCTTTGGACTAGCGGGGCAAGAGACCCAGTACTTC. Protein product: CASSFGLAGQETQYF.

This chain connects TRBV28 to TRBJ1-1, with D hard to call. This CDR3 comprises 13 residues. Germline CDR1 MDHEN, CDR2 SYDVKM. V was cut by 7 bases and J by 1 base, with 10 bases left in between. CDR3 coding DNA: TGTGCCAGCACATCCGGGAAGAACACTGAAGCTTTCTTT. This codes for CASTSGKNTEAFF.

On this clone: Other DNA sequences in the sample encode the same CDR3. This sequence joins TRBV19 and TRBJ1-1, with TRBD1 matching over 9 bases. Trimming at V came to 6 bases and at J to 4 bases, leaving 3 bases not matched to a gene. This CDR3 contains 13 residues. Germline V gene data show CDR1 as LNHDA and CDR2 as SQIVND (reference sequence). The CDR3 protein is CASSTDRGTEAFF. In DNA, the CDR3 is TGTGCCAGTAGCACGGACAGGGGCACTGAAGCTTTCTTT.

This clone appeared once. The V call is TRBV11-3, the J call TRBJ2-3, with TRBD1 identical over 11 bases. Trimming at V came to 1 base and at J to 5 bases, leaving 8 bases not matched to a gene. The CDR3 length is 17 residues. The germline CDR1 and CDR2 sequences are SGHNT and YENEEA. The DNA for the CDR3 is TGTGCCAGCAGCTTAGGCAACAGGACAGGGGGCGGAGATACGCAGTATTTT. Its protein product is CASSLGNRTGGGDTQYF.